This TCR beta chain was sequenced for a study of long-term antiretroviral therapy in people with HIV. It was version v3.0 of the immunoSEQ assay that was run at survey level. Only in-frame clones appear in the TCRdb table, and some are missing; sequencing was by immunoSEQ multiplex PCR. In the table there are around 20,000 clones, 79% of which are singletons. The table lists this clone with a count of one. The CDR3 spans 15 residues. The germline gives CDR1 SGHTA, CDR2 FQGNSA. V lost 5 bases to trimming and J lost 0 bases; unmatched junction nucleotides: 6. V and J are TRBV7-2 and TRBJ2-7, with TRBD2 matching over 8 bases. The sample here was unsorted PBMCs, taken at the start of antiretroviral therapy, before treatment. This TCR was recovered from a man aged 18 to 35 with HIV. The CDR3 spells CASSRSSGSSYEQYF. For the CDR3, the DNA is TGTGCCAGCAGCCGCTCGAGCGGGAGCTCCTACGAGCAGTACTTC.